This entry lists 4 T cell receptor beta chains sequenced from one sample in a study of T cell repertoires in cytomegalovirus infection. TCRdb redid the calling of the reads with MiXCR, one entry per CDR3 protein. The top ten hold around 14% of the sample, which has 650,000 to 900,000 distinct CDR3 sequences, roughly 29% seen once. Their recognized antigens are unknown. The source material was cultured CD8+ T cells from PBMCs, sampled from culture after CMV antigen stimulation. Receptors originate from a human donor in good health (CMV status not recorded). Some clones in this sample may be carry-over from other donors' samples.

This clonotype was seen a handful of times. The rearrangement uses TRBV12-3 or TRBV12-4 and TRBJ2-3, with 9 bases matching TRBD2. The trim removed 7 bases at V and 2 bases at J, leaving 10 bases unmatched. The CDR3 runs 16 residues. Written as DNA, the CDR3 is TGTGCCAGCACCACCGAGCGGGGGGCCGACACAGATACGCAGTATTTT. This gives the protein CASTTERGADTDTQYF.

V and J are TRBV2 and TRBJ2-3, with 8 bases fitting TRBD2. With V trimmed by 7 bases and J by 7 bases, 13 bases remained unmatched. Germline V CDR1 and CDR2: SNHLY, FYNNEI. The CDR3 has 15 amino acids. Here the CDR3 DNA reads TGTGCCAGCACCGAGGGGCGGGGGGCCATGAATACGCAGTATTTT. This translates into CASTEGRGAMNTQYF.

There are a few counts of this clonotype. The chain carries TRBV20-1 and TRBJ2-7, with D possibly being TRBD2 (6 bases). V lost 5 bases to trimming and J lost 2 bases, with 16 bases between them. Germline V gene sequence: CDR1 DFQATT, CDR2 SNEGSKA (reference sequence). This CDR3 contains 14 residues. This CDR3 reads CSAGLRGGAYEQYF. The CDR3 DNA follows: TGCAGTGCTGGATTGCGGGGCGGCGCCTACGAGCAGTACTTC.

This clonotype was recorded once. This chain connects TRBV12-3 or TRBV12-4 to TRBJ1-4; TRBD1 matches 7 bases. There are 14 residues in the CDR3. V lost 5 bases, J lost 9 bases, and 9 bases stayed unmatched. In DNA form, the CDR3 reads TGTGCCAGCAGTGGGCGAGGGGGCCATAAAAAACTGTTTTTT. Encoded protein: CASSGRGGHKKLFF.